This T cell receptor beta chain was identified in a study of Ad26.COV2.S vaccination and SARS-CoV-2 variants. Points from the study as a whole: Post-vaccination breadth of spike-specific CD8+ and CD4+ T cell responses was reportedly substantial.

The V gene's germline CDR1 is MNHEY and CDR2 SVGAGI. Trimming stripped 6 bases from V and 8 bases from J, with 22 bases between. The CDR3 runs 15 residues. Sample treatment: roughly 19 received Ad26.COV2.S at low or high dose, single or two shots; 5 received placebo; per-sample allocation not given. The samples were gathered on day 63 after the first injection of vaccine or placebo. A single count supports this clone. Its target is unknown. The data were produced by immunoSEQ multiplex PCR, yet TCRdb's version contains in-frame clones alone and is incomplete. Of roughly 700,000 clones listed, roughly nine tenths are singletons.

The chain recombines TRBV6-5 with TRBJ1-2; no clear D. The sample in question was peripheral blood, obtained in a trial of Ad26.COV2.S vaccine versus placebo. The receptor's source is a person aged 18-65 years who received the Ad26.COV2.S COVID-19 vaccine or a placebo. The CDR3 loop is CASSTPLGLLGGYTF. DNA of the CDR3: TGTGCCAGCAGCACCCCCCTTGGGCTCCTAGGAGGCTACACCTTC.